This T cell receptor (beta chain) originates from a study of T cells after yellow fever vaccination (dated by TCRdb to about 2019). With regard to the full study: The SMART-Seq v4 Ultra Low Input RNA kit was used to prepare libraries from fractions with low cell numbers. To follow T-cell clones before and after primary and booster YFV17D yellow fever vaccination, bulk TCR alpha and beta repertoires were sequenced over time. Two healthy male donors, one aged 18 to 30 and one aged 30 to 40 years, made up the cohort. Blood was drawn at multiple timepoints before and after primary and secondary immunization, with bulk PBMC replicates and cell subsets isolated. General conclusions and limits of the study: Because the study included only a couple of donors, the extent to which the findings can be generalized is limited. The secondary T-cell response was found to be weaker but faster than the primary response, with a peak reached on day 5 rather than on day 15. A small fraction of clonotypes showed up in both the CD4 and CD8 compartments, probably as a result of convergent recombination. Most clones expanded after primary vaccination (approximately 95% of CD4 and approximately 86% of CD8) were re-detected after the booster, suggesting that broad memory maintenance occurred. Computational filtering was required because FACS-sorted repertoires could contain abundant contaminating clonotypes from the bulk population.

According to the study, the label for this sample's treatment or condition signals: live attenuated yellow fever vaccine strain. A standard Ficoll-Paque protocol was used to isolate PBMCs from peripheral blood. Dynabeads CD4 and CD8 positive selection kits were used to isolate the CD4 and CD8 T-cell fractions. RNA was extracted with TriZol from bulk PBMCs, CD4 and CD8 fractions, and dextramer-positive and dextramer-negative fractions. Turning to this clonotype: Its antigen remains undetermined. Base qualities are not provided; no much larger clone lies one nucleotide away.

The sample was run on an Illumina NovaSeq 6000. TCR cDNA was synthesized by 5'RACE template switching, which introduced a universal primer site and unique molecular identifiers. Priming of cDNA synthesis was performed from both the TCR alpha and TCR beta constant segments. Library amplification involved two PCR steps, and the second step added sample barcodes and sequencing adapters. Sequencing of the libraries was done on either Illumina HiSeq 2500 (2x100 bp) or NovaSeq (2x150 bp). Per the original workflow: MIGEC was used to demultiplex reads and collapse the reads into UMI consensus sequences, and MiXCR was used for V(D)J alignment. Vaccine-responding clonotypes were identified with edgeR using replicate PBMC samples, with FDR below 0.01 and a log2 fold change above 5 up to day 15 being required. CD4 or CD8 identity was assigned to each bulk clonotype according to whether the clonotype was present at higher abundance in the sequenced CD4 repertoire or the sequenced CD8 repertoire. TCRdb itself trimmed the public reads at Q25 with fastp, ran MiXCR and retained productive beta chains. Duplicate CDR3 protein sequences are folded into a single record with the most common DNA and genes. TCRdb's processing, not the authors' own work, is the source of the V and J calls. Counted in this sample were about 99,000 distinct CDR3 sequences; less than 6% of them appeared once. The ten top clones hold over 40% of the sample.

The specimen comprised CD8+ T cells sorted from PBMCs, sampled 10 days after the yellow fever booster vaccination. The TCR comes from a man between 18 and 35 years old who received the YFV17D yellow fever vaccine.

The CDR3 reads CASSFGDRGGVGQPQHF. The DNA sequence reads TGTGCCAGCAGCTTCGGTGACAGGGGGGGCGTCGGTCAGCCCCAGCATTTT. The rearranged chain carries TRBV5-6 and TRBJ1-5; TRBD1 aligns with 9 central bases. The germline V gene encodes CDR1 SGHDT and CDR2 YYEEEE. Its CDR3 holds 17 amino acids, cysteine through phenylalanine. The kept DNA is CDR3 alone, 51 bases in frame from the first base. Compared with germline, V lacks 2 bases and J lacks 6 bases; bases without a gene match: 12. Joined to the reference TRBV5-6 and TRBJ1-5 proteins, this CDR3 gives the full variable domain: DAGVTQSPTHLIKTRGQQVTLRCSPKSGHDTVSWYQQALGQGPQFIFQYYEEEERQRGNFPDRFSGHQFPNYSSELNVNALLLGDSALYLCASSFGDRGGVGQPQHFGDGTRLSIL.